The 9 T cell receptor beta chains below were found in one sample sequenced in a study of Ad26.COV2.S vaccination and SARS-CoV-2 variants. The repertoire was sequenced with immunoSEQ multiplex PCR; TCRdb's copy has only in-frame clones and lacks some. The sample contains a few hundred thousand clones, roughly 90% of which appear only once. Regarding treatment: approximately 18 received Ad26.COV2.S at low or high dose, single or two shots; several received placebo; per-sample allocation not given. Samples were taken on day 63 after the first vaccine or placebo injection. The sample in question was peripheral blood, obtained in a trial of Ad26.COV2.S vaccine versus placebo. All receptors come from a person aged 18 to 59 who received the Ad26.COV2.S COVID-19 vaccine or a placebo.

The chain is built from TRBV27 and TRBJ1-2; the D gene is possibly TRBD1 (6 bases). The CDR3 is 14 amino acids. V was clipped by 6 bases and J by 5 bases, with 16 bases between them. Per germline, CDR1 MNHEY and CDR2 SMNVEV (reference sequence). DNA for the CDR3: TGTGCCAGCAGACCCGTCCTCCAGGGGTATGGCTACACCTTC. Protein: CASRPVLQGYGYTF.

The chain has TRBV7-5 and TRBJ2-3; TRBD1 is the table's D call, not checked against the DNA. TRBV7-5 is labeled a pseudogene. The CDR3 is made up of 19 amino acids. Written as DNA, the CDR3 is TGTGTCAGAAGCCCCAGACAGGGGGCACGGTACACACACACAGATACGCAGTATTTT. Translated, it gives CVRSPRQGARYTHTDTQYF.

This rearrangement joins TRBV6-4 to TRBJ2-1; 7 bases align to TRBD2. V trimming: 6 bases; J trimming: 6 bases; junction bases outside the gene matches: 5. There are 13 residues in the CDR3. The germline V gene has CDR1 MRHNA and CDR2 SNTAGT. The CDR3 DNA is TGTGCCAGCAGCACTAGCGAGGGCAATGAGCAGTTCTTC. Residues: CASSTSEGNEQFF.

The V gene is TRBV2, the J gene TRBJ1-1, with D possibly TRBD1 on 5 matching bases. Germline assignment: CDR1 SNHLY and CDR2 FYNNEI. This CDR3 is 13 amino acids long. V was pared by 1 base and J by 4 bases, with 7 bases between. CDR3 nucleotide sequence: TGTGCCAGCAGTGAAGACGGGGGCACTGAAGCTTTCTTT. Its translation: CASSEDGGTEAFF.

The CDR3 DNA is TGTGCCAGCAGCTTACCACCCCGGCTAGCGGGAGGGGGGGCGAACACCGGGGAGCTGTTTTTT. Translating it yields CASSLPPRLAGGGANTGELFF. The chain joins TRBV7-3 to TRBJ2-2, with TRBD2 identical over 12 bases. V shed 2 bases and J 0 bases; nucleotides not matched to a gene: 13. CDR1 SGHTA and CDR2 FQGTGA come from the germline V gene. The CDR3 runs to 21 residues.

The V and J genes are TRBV11-2 and TRBJ2-7; tentatively, D is TRBD2 (5 bases). V lost 10 bases and J lost 1, with 23 bases in between. The CDR3 totals 16 residues. CDR1 and CDR2 from the germline V gene are SGHAT and FQNNGV. The DNA for the CDR3 is TGTGCCACCGGGTCGGGAAGAGGGAGAGGTTCCTACGAGCAGTACTTC. Translated: CATGSGRGRGSYEQYF. The full variable domain, its missing parts supplied by reference TRBV11-2 and TRBJ2-7, is EAGVAQSPRYKIIEKRQSVAFWCNPISGHATLYWYQQILGQGPKLLIQFQNNGVVDDSQLPKDRFSAERLKGVDSTLKIQPAKLEDSAVYLCATGSGRGRGSYEQYFGPGTRLTVT.

The chain has TRBV28 and TRBJ2-7, with D possibly being TRBD1 (5 bases). Per the germline V gene, CDR1 is MDHEN and CDR2 is SYDVKM. The CDR3 loop spans 14 amino acids. V was clipped by 1 base and J by 4 bases, with 11 bases between them. The CDR3 DNA is TGTGCCAGCAGTTTATCCCCAGGGCAGTACGAGCAGTACTTC. It yields the protein CASSLSPGQYEQYF.

This clone was counted only a few times. The CDR3, as DNA: TGTGCCAGCAGCTTGGCCAGTCTAGGAGGCTACACCTTC. The encoded protein is CASSLASLGGYTF. The rearrangement joins TRBV5-5 to TRBJ1-2; D call uncertain. The CDR3 is made up of 13 amino acids. Germline V gene data show CDR1 as SGHKS and CDR2 as YYEKEE (reference sequence). Deletions cut 0 bases from V and 8 bases from J, with 11 bases between.

The chain combines TRBV3-1 (or the pseudogene TRBV3-2) with TRBJ2-3; D unclear. The CDR3 is 15 amino acids. Germline V gene data show CDR1 as LGHDT and CDR2 as YNNKEL (reference sequence). V gave up 3 bases and J gave up 8 bases, with 18 bases separating them. CDR3 region: CASSHLSGGFGTQYF. The CDR3 nucleotides are TGTGCCAGCAGCCATTTATCCGGTGGGTTTGGTACGCAGTATTTT.